The T cell receptor (beta chain) described here comes from a study of blood T cell repertoires in COVID-19. The overall study: PBMCs, B-cell-depleted T cells, or T cells provided the cDNA or gDNA that made up the material.

V shed 5 bases and J 2 bases; nucleotides not matched to a gene: 8. Looked up from germline, CDR1 is SGDLS and CDR2 is YYNGEE. This CDR3 comprises 15 residues. Original handling: Using reference gene primer amplification, nucleated cell counts were estimated. Clones were read by immunoSEQ multiplex PCR, and TCRdb kept only the in-frame ones, dropping some. V, J and clone size are taken as reported in that table, and D and trimming were inferred from the DNA itself. The sample consists of approximately 280,000 clones, 65% to 90% of them appearing once. The TCR comes from a man in his fifties with active or convalescent COVID-19. J is TRBJ2-3 and V is TRBV9; 7 nucleotides line up with TRBD2. The sequenced sample was peripheral blood. The CDR3 loop is CASRRSAGPTDTQYF. CDR3 in DNA: TGTGCCAGCAGACGGTCAGCGGGGCCCACAGATACGCAGTATTTT.